A single sample gave rise to the 17 T cell receptor beta chains below, sequenced in a study of post-analysis software for immune sequencing data. These receptors' targets are unknown. Findings of the study overall: Five or six TRBV segments, TRBV5-6, TRBV5-1 and TRBV20-1 among them, were found more frequent in patients than controls.

Included in the TCR beta cDNA libraries were unique molecular identifiers. TCRdb reanalysed the PCR reads using MiXCR and keeps one entry per CDR3 protein. The sample records over 300,000 distinct CDR3 sequences, around 33% being singletons. The specimen sequenced was blood. The receptors come from a girl aged 5 to 17 with multiple sclerosis.

This clonotype was found a few times. The chain couples TRBV20-1 to TRBJ2-5, with a tentative D call TRBD1 (5 bases). The germline gives CDR1 DFQATT, CDR2 SNEGSKA (reference sequence). V lost 2 bases, J lost 2 bases, and 9 bases lay in between. There are 13 residues in the CDR3. CDR3: CSARNTGQETQYF. The CDR3 DNA reads as TGCAGTGCTAGAAATACAGGACAAGAGACCCAGTACTTC.

This chain uses TRBV10-3 with TRBJ2-2; no clear D. Looked up from germline, CDR1 is ENHRY and CDR2 is SYGVKD. CDR3 length: 13 amino acids. V lost 5 bases and J 6 bases, leaving 10 bases between the germline ends. CDR3 sequence (DNA): TGTGCCATCAGTCCGCATGATTCCGGGGAGCTGTTTTTT. Translating gives CAISPHDSGELFF.

This clonotype was seen many times. V gene TRBV2 combines with J gene TRBJ2-3, with D unresolved. Germline V gene sequence: CDR1 SNHLY, CDR2 FYNNEI. The CDR3 spans 9 residues. Trimming pared 5 bases from V and 12 bases from J, leaving 6 bases between. The CDR3 bases are TGTGCCAGCAGTCCCGGACAGTATTTT. As protein: CASSPGQYF.

The genes are TRBV15 and TRBJ2-5; no clear D. The germline CDR1 and CDR2 sequences are LNHNV and YYDKDF (reference sequence). This CDR3 has 14 amino acids. The V gene lost 1 base and the J gene lost 4 bases, with 10 bases spanning the gap. As DNA, the CDR3 is TGTGCCACCAGCAGAGGGGCAAGCCCAGAGACCCAGTACTTC. Amino acids: CATSRGASPETQYF.

This clonotype was observed once. The V and J genes are TRBV19 and TRBJ1-2; 8 bases map to TRBD1. The ends lost 5 bases at V and 6 bases at J; junction bases unmatched: 5. Per germline, CDR1 LNHDA and CDR2 SQIVND (reference sequence). The CDR3 covers 13 residues. The DNA for the CDR3 is TGTGCCAGTAGTGAAGGACAGGGACATGGCTACACCTTC. This sequence encodes CASSEGQGHGYTF.

The table lists this clonotype with a few counts. V gene TRBV7-2 combines with J gene TRBJ1-1, with D perhaps TRBD1 (5 bases). Trimming pared 3 bases from V and 2 bases from J, leaving 7 bases between. Germline V gives CDR1 SGHTA, CDR2 FQGNSA. CDR3 length: 13 amino acids. This CDR3 reads CASSFGANTEAFF. The CDR3 DNA reads as TGTGCCAGCAGCTTTGGGGCAAACACTGAAGCTTTCTTT.

This clonotype was observed a handful of times. The chain is built from TRBV18 and TRBJ2-5; perhaps D is TRBD1 or TRBD2 (5 bases each). Per the germline V gene, CDR1 is KGHSH and CDR2 is LQKENI. The CDR3 is made up of 14 amino acids. With 0 bases removed from V and 5 bases from J, the gap between germline ends came to 10 bases. This CDR3 reads CASSPPAGTETQYF. CDR3 DNA: TGTGCCAGCTCACCACCAGCTGGGACGGAGACCCAGTACTTC.

The chain links TRBV11-2 to TRBJ2-7, with TRBD2 identical over 8 bases. Matching the DNA end better, TRBJ2-5 makes the J call doubtful. The CDR3 is 14 residues long. The germline V gene encodes CDR1 SGHAT and CDR2 FQNNGV. This CDR3 is CASSLSGGDETQYF. In DNA form, the CDR3 reads TGTGCCAGCAGCTTGAGCGGGGGTGACGAGACCCAGTACTTC.

To note about this clonotype: Germline is not matched at one junction end, which may reflect a read error. The V and J genes are TRBV5-1 and TRBJ1-2; D unclear. The CDR3 spans 14 residues. Germline values: CDR1 SGHRS, CDR2 YFSETQ. This chain's CDR3 is CANSRRGEDYGYTF. In nucleotides, the CDR3 is TGCGCCAACAGCCGGCGCGGGGAGGACTATGGCTACACCTTC.

The rearrangement uses TRBV6-6 and TRBJ2-7; 8 nucleotides match TRBD2. CDR1 is MNHNY and CDR2 is SVGAGI in the germline V gene (reference sequence). Trimming took 7 bases from V and 0 from J; bases not matched to a gene: 2. The CDR3 is 13 amino acids. In DNA, the CDR3 is TGTGCCAGCACCGGGACTAGCTCCTACGAGCAGTACTTC. Its translation: CASTGTSSYEQYF.

Only a few counts were recorded for this clonotype. V usage is TRBV6-2 or TRBV6-3 and J usage is TRBJ1-2, with TRBD1 matching over 8 bases. Germline V lookup: CDR1 MNHEY, CDR2 SVGEGT. The V segment lost 6 bases and the J segment 3 bases; nucleotides outside the gene matches: 6. This CDR3 comprises 14 residues. The CDR3 spells CASRYLGQDYGYTF. As DNA, the CDR3 is TGTGCCAGCAGGTACCTGGGACAGGACTATGGCTACACCTTC.

This clonotype was counted a few times. The rearrangement uses TRBV5-5 and TRBJ2-3, with 7 bases fitting TRBD2. Germline V gene lookup returns CDR1 SGHKS and CDR2 YYEKEE (reference sequence). This CDR3 contains 17 residues. Unmatched junction bases numbered 9, after V lost 2 bases and J lost 0 bases. The CDR3 sequence: CASSLGPAGTSTDTQYF. Written as DNA, the CDR3 is TGTGCCAGCAGCTTAGGCCCAGCGGGGACTAGCACAGATACGCAGTATTTT.

The chain links TRBV5-1 to TRBJ2-7; TRBD1 matches at 8 bases. V shed 5 bases and J 1 base; nucleotides not matched to a gene: 11. CDR1 SGHRS and CDR2 YFSETQ come from the germline V gene. The CDR3 totals 16 residues. In DNA, the CDR3 is TGCGCCAGCAGAAGTCCCGGGACAGGACCTTCCTACGAGCAGTACTTC. This translates into CASRSPGTGPSYEQYF.

This clonotype was recorded a few times. The chain joins TRBV4-3 to TRBJ2-1; D not resolved. CDR1 LGHNA and CDR2 YSLEER come from the germline V gene. Trimming left V 1 base short and J 5 bases short, with 9 bases between. CDR3 size: 14 residues. The CDR3 DNA reads TGCGCCAGCAGCCAAGGCATCGGAAACAATGAGCAGTTCTTC. It yields the protein CASSQGIGNNEQFF.

The chain couples TRBV12-3 or TRBV12-4 to TRBJ1-5; D is possibly TRBD1 (6 bases). The CDR3 covers 15 residues. Trimming removed 3 bases at V and 4 bases at J, with 13 bases between. The CDR3 DNA reads TGTGCCAGCAGTTTTACCTACAGGGATAATCAGCCCCAGCATTTT. It yields the protein CASSFTYRDNQPQHF.

The chain employs TRBV4-1 and TRBJ1-1, with unresolved D. The germline V gene has CDR1 MGHRA and CDR2 YSYEKL. The CDR3 totals 14 residues. V shed 1 base and J shed 6 bases, with 12 bases lying between them. CDR3 in amino acids: CASSQGQKYSEAFF. The CDR3, as DNA: TGCGCCAGCAGCCAAGGACAAAAGTATTCTGAAGCTTTCTTT.

This clonotype has more than one count but fewer than ten. CDR3 residues: CASSLMGRNTGELFF. The CDR3 DNA reads as TGTGCCAGCAGCTTAATGGGCAGAAACACCGGGGAGCTGTTTTTT. The chain has TRBV7-3 and TRBJ2-2, with D uncertain. The CDR3 consists of 15 residues. Germline values: CDR1 SGHTA, CDR2 FQGTGA. V dropped 1 base and J dropped 2 bases, with 8 bases sitting between them.